This paragraph covers one T cell receptor beta chain sequence. One base away lies a much larger clone, so this may be a sequencing read error. Exclusion criteria comprised other autoimmune diseases, uncontrolled infections, pregnancy or lactation in patients. The data are from a study of Graves' ophthalmopathy and Graves' hyperthyroidism. The authors amplified TCR beta CDR3 regions from RNA transcripts. First-round RT-PCR relied on HTBI primers, and a second-round multiplex PCR came next. TCRdb reanalysed the multiplex PCR reads using MiXCR and keeps one entry per CDR3 protein. The sample yields about 700,000 distinct CDR3 sequences, about 38% seen once. This CDR3 contains 13 residues. The V gene's germline CDR1 is MNHNY and CDR2 SVGAGI (reference sequence).

The chain joins TRBV6-6 to TRBJ2-5; possibly TRBD2 for D (6 bases). This sequence originates from an adult man with Graves' ophthalmopathy. Sequencing was done on a sample of peripheral blood. Written as DNA, the CDR3 is TGTGTCAGCAGTTTGGGACTTTATGAGACCCAGTACTTC. Its protein is CVSSLGLYETQYF.